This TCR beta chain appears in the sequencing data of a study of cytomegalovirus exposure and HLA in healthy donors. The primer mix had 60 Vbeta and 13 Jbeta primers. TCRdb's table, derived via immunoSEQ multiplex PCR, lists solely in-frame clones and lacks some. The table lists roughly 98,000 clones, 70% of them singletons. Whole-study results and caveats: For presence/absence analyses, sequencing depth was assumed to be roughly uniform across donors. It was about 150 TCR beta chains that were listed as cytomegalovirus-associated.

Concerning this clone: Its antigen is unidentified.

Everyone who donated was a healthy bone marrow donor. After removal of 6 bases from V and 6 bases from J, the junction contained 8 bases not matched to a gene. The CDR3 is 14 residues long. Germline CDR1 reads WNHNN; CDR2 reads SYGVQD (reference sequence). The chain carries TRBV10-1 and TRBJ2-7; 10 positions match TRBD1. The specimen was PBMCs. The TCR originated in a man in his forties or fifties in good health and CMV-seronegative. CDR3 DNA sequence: TGCGCCAGCAGCCAGACAGGGGGCGACCCCGAGCAGTACTTC. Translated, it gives CASSQTGGDPEQYF.